These T cell receptor beta chains were read from a single sample in a study of blood T cell repertoires in COVID-19. Libraries were prepared by immunoSEQ multiplex PCR; TCRdb keeps only in-frame clonotypes and omits some of them. Of 180,000 or so clones in the sample, about 91% were seen once. The sample was peripheral blood. The receptors come from a woman aged 30 to 39 with acute or convalescent COVID-19. Both conserved end residues are part of each CDR3. The order of the fields is J gene, D gene, V gene, clone size, CDR3 protein, CDR3 DNA. A D gene is named only where the DNA matches it firmly. Some rows mark clone size as missing; the rest say once, few, many or name a class of expanded clone.

j_call: TRBJ2-3; d_call: -; v_call: TRBV25-1; clone_size: -; cdr3_aa: CASSSRTQYF; cdr3_nt: TGTGCCAGCAGCTCTAGAACCCAGTATTTT
j_call: TRBJ2-1; d_call: TRBD2; v_call: TRBV7-2; clone_size: once; cdr3_aa: CASSLMVAGDNEQFF; cdr3_nt: TGTGCCAGCAGCTTAATGGTAGCGGGAGACAATGAGCAGTTCTTC
j_call: TRBJ2-5; d_call: TRBD2; v_call: TRBV18; clone_size: -; cdr3_aa: CASSPQNLAGGETQYF; cdr3_nt: TGTGCCAGCTCACCGCAAAACCTAGCGGGAGGAGAGACCCAGTACTTC
j_call: TRBJ1-3; d_call: -; v_call: TRBV11-2; clone_size: once; cdr3_aa: CASSLDRGHSGNTIYF; cdr3_nt: TGTGCCAGCAGCTTAGATAGGGGCCACTCTGGAAACACCATATATTTT
j_call: TRBJ1-5; d_call: -; v_call: TRBV28; clone_size: -; cdr3_aa: CASGTNRGNQPQHF; cdr3_nt: TGTGCCAGCGGGACCAACAGGGGCAATCAGCCCCAGCATTTT
j_call: TRBJ1-2; d_call: -; v_call: TRBV2; clone_size: -; cdr3_aa: CASSQQGRTGYTF; cdr3_nt: TGTGCCAGCAGCCAACAGGGCCGTACTGGCTACACCTTC
j_call: TRBJ1-6; d_call: TRBD1; v_call: TRBV28; clone_size: -; cdr3_aa: CASKGTGGSPLHF; cdr3_nt: TGTGCCAGCAAGGGGACAGGTGGTTCACCCCTCCACTTT
j_call: TRBJ2-5; d_call: -; v_call: TRBV6-1; clone_size: -; cdr3_aa: CASSEVRQGETQYF; cdr3_nt: TGTGCCAGCAGTGAAGTACGGCAGGGGGAGACCCAGTACTTC
j_call: TRBJ2-2; d_call: TRBD2; v_call: TRBV11-2; clone_size: -; cdr3_aa: CASSLLSGRSIGELFF; cdr3_nt: TGTGCCAGCAGTCTCTTGAGCGGGAGGAGTATCGGGGAGCTGTTTTTT
j_call: TRBJ2-2; d_call: -; v_call: TRBV6-2/TRBV6-3; clone_size: -; cdr3_aa: CASSPNWNTGELFF; cdr3_nt: TGTGCCAGCAGTCCCAACTGGAACACCGGGGAGCTGTTTTTT
j_call: TRBJ2-3; d_call: -; v_call: TRBV28; clone_size: -; cdr3_aa: CASSLLAGLSTDTQYF; cdr3_nt: TGTGCCAGCAGTTTATTGGCCGGACTAAGCACAGATACGCAGTATTTT
j_call: TRBJ1-5; d_call: -; v_call: TRBV6-1; clone_size: -; cdr3_aa: CASSELRGRINQPQHF; cdr3_nt: TGTGCCAGCAGTGAATTGAGAGGGCGAATAAATCAGCCCCAGCATTTT
j_call: TRBJ2-7; d_call: TRBD2; v_call: TRBV7-9; clone_size: -; cdr3_aa: CASSLTSGSSYEQYF; cdr3_nt: TGTGCCAGCAGCTTAACCAGCGGGAGCTCCTACGAGCAGTACTTC
j_call: TRBJ1-5; d_call: -; v_call: TRBV2; clone_size: -; cdr3_aa: CASGRGGNQPQHF; cdr3_nt: TGTGCCAGCGGGAGGGGGGGGAATCAGCCCCAGCATTTT
j_call: TRBJ2-5; d_call: -; v_call: TRBV5-6; clone_size: many; cdr3_aa: CASSFGGPQYF; cdr3_nt: TGTGCCAGCAGCTTTGGAGGCCCCCAGTACTTC
j_call: TRBJ2-7; d_call: TRBD1; v_call: TRBV11-2; clone_size: -; cdr3_aa: CASSFPRTGSEQYF; cdr3_nt: TGTGCCAGCAGCTTTCCCCGGACAGGGAGCGAGCAGTACTTC
j_call: TRBJ2-1; d_call: TRBD2; v_call: TRBV11-3; clone_size: -; cdr3_aa: CASSFGRTSGTYNEQFF; cdr3_nt: TGTGCCAGCAGCTTTGGAAGGACTAGCGGCACCTACAATGAGCAGTTCTTC
j_call: TRBJ1-3; d_call: -; v_call: TRBV5-6; clone_size: -; cdr3_aa: CASSLGTVGNTIYF; cdr3_nt: TGTGCCAGCAGCTTGGGTACAGTTGGAAACACCATATATTTT
j_call: TRBJ1-1; d_call: -; v_call: TRBV9; clone_size: once; cdr3_aa: CASSVEAGRTWAEAFF; cdr3_nt: TGTGCCAGCAGCGTAGAAGCGGGACGTACGTGGGCTGAAGCTTTCTTT
j_call: TRBJ2-7; d_call: -; v_call: TRBV24-1; clone_size: -; cdr3_aa: CATSDLGPSGEQYF; cdr3_nt: TGTGCCACCAGTGATTTGGGGCCCTCAGGCGAGCAGTACTTC
j_call: TRBJ1-2; d_call: TRBD1; v_call: TRBV15; clone_size: -; cdr3_aa: CATSVRGHGYTF; cdr3_nt: TGTGCCACCAGCGTAAGGGGGCATGGCTACACCTTC
j_call: TRBJ1-2; d_call: -; v_call: TRBV6-1; clone_size: -; cdr3_aa: CASSERGRDGYTF; cdr3_nt: TGTGCCAGCAGTGAAAGGGGAAGGGATGGCTACACCTTC
j_call: TRBJ1-1; d_call: -; v_call: TRBV18; clone_size: once; cdr3_aa: CASSAPDRPMNTEAFF; cdr3_nt: TGTGCCAGCTCAGCCCCGGACAGACCCATGAACACTGAAGCTTTCTTT
j_call: TRBJ1-1; d_call: -; v_call: TRBV28; clone_size: -; cdr3_aa: CASSPRPRDEAFF; cdr3_nt: TGTGCCAGCAGTCCCCGGCCCCGGGATGAAGCTTTCTTT
j_call: TRBJ2-7; d_call: TRBD1; v_call: TRBV3-1/TRBV3-2; clone_size: -; cdr3_aa: CASSQDWTGRGYEQYF; cdr3_nt: TGTGCCAGCAGCCAAGATTGGACAGGTAGAGGGTACGAGCAGTACTTC
j_call: TRBJ2-7; d_call: -; v_call: TRBV5-6; clone_size: -; cdr3_aa: CASSLGQGSNYEQYF; cdr3_nt: TGTGCCAGCAGCTTGGGACAAGGGAGCAATTACGAGCAGTACTTC
j_call: TRBJ2-7; d_call: -; v_call: TRBV18; clone_size: few; cdr3_aa: CASSPGDNSYEQYF; cdr3_nt: TGTGCCAGCTCACCGGGGGACAACTCCTACGAGCAGTACTTC
j_call: TRBJ2-1; d_call: -; v_call: TRBV11-2; clone_size: -; cdr3_aa: CASSFPGFDEQFF; cdr3_nt: TGTGCCAGCAGCTTCCCGGGATTCGATGAGCAGTTCTTC
j_call: TRBJ2-1; d_call: -; v_call: TRBV6-5; clone_size: -; cdr3_aa: CASKPRETYGEQFF; cdr3_nt: TGTGCCAGCAAACCAAGGGAGACGTACGGTGAGCAGTTCTTC